The rows below give T cell receptor beta chains drawn from one sample of a study of blood T cell repertoires in COVID-19. TCRdb's copy holds only in-frame clones and misses some; the assay was immunoSEQ multiplex PCR. The sample carries over 200,000 clones, roughly 86% recorded once. The specimen sequenced was peripheral blood. All receptors come from a human donor in a cohort sampled during active COVID-19. CDR3s include the opening cysteine and the closing phenylalanine or tryptophan. The D gene is left open where the match is weak. Part of the rows lack a size; the others show once, few, many or a class for expanded clones.

J	V	length	D	size	DNA	CDR3
TRBJ1-1	TRBV2	19	TRBD1	-	TGTGCCAGCAGTGTCCGTAGTTTGGGGGACAGGAACATCGACACTGAAGCTTTCTTT	CASSVRSLGDRNIDTEAFF
TRBJ2-7	TRBV3-1/TRBV3-2	14	-	-	TGTGCCAGCAGCGGAAGGGCAGGGGCCTACGAGCAGTACTTC	CASSGRAGAYEQYF
TRBJ1-5	TRBV7-9	15	-	few	TGTGCCAGCAGCTTAGGAGCGGGACTTGATCAGCCCCAGCATTTT	CASSLGAGLDQPQHF
TRBJ1-2	TRBV6-5	15	-	-	TGTGCCAGCAGTTACTCCGACAGGCCTAACTATGGCTACACCTTC	CASSYSDRPNYGYTF
TRBJ1-2	TRBV6-5	13	-	-	TGTGCCAGCAGTCTCCCGGGTAGGCATGGCTACACCTTC	CASSLPGRHGYTF
TRBJ1-6	TRBV18	13	-	-	TGTGCCAGCTCACTTCTCGATAATTCACCCCTCCACTTT	CASSLLDNSPLHF
TRBJ2-1	TRBV5-1	16	TRBD2	-	TGCGCCAGCAGCTTGGACAGCGGGAGGCCTAGAGTTGAGCAGTTCTTC	CASSLDSGRPRVEQFF
TRBJ2-3	TRBV13	16	-	-	TGTGCCAGCAGCCAATTACTAGTCTCTAGCACAGATACGCAGTATTTT	CASSQLLVSSTDTQYF
TRBJ1-4	TRBV11-3	17	TRBD1	-	TGTGCCAGCAGCTGGGACAGCACCCCTGGGACTAATGAAAAACTGTTTTTT	CASSWDSTPGTNEKLFF
TRBJ2-5	TRBV6-2/TRBV6-3	13	-	-	TGTGCCAGCAGTTCCCGGCGGCAGGAGACCCAGTACTTC	CASSSRRQETQYF
TRBJ2-1	TRBV5-8	13	-	-	TGTGCCAGCAGCTTGGACAGGGTCAATGAGCAGTTCTTC	CASSLDRVNEQFF
TRBJ2-7	TRBV7-8	14	-	-	TGTGCCAGCAGTCAGGGACACTTTCTGGACGAGCAGTACTTC	CASSQGHFLDEQYF
TRBJ2-2	TRBV18	16	TRBD1	-	TGTGCCAGCTCACCCCGACAGGGCACTCGCACCGGGGAGCTGTTTTTT	CASSPRQGTRTGELFF
TRBJ2-7	TRBV11-3	16	TRBD1	-	TGTGCCAGCAGCTCGGGCGACAGGGGGCTCAGAGGCGAGCAGTACTTC	CASSSGDRGLRGEQYF
TRBJ1-3	TRBV6-5	16	-	-	TGTGCCAGCAGTTACTCGATCGCTTCCAGGGTAAACACCATATATTTT	CASSYSIASRVNTIYF
TRBJ2-7	TRBV7-2	17	TRBD2	-	TGTGCCAGCAGCTTCATAGCGGGGGGCAACTTCTCCTACGAGCAGTACTTC	CASSFIAGGNFSYEQYF
TRBJ2-2	TRBV12-3/TRBV12-4	13	-	-	TGTGCCAGCTTCCCACTTGCTACCGGGGAGCTGTTTTTT	CASFPLATGELFF